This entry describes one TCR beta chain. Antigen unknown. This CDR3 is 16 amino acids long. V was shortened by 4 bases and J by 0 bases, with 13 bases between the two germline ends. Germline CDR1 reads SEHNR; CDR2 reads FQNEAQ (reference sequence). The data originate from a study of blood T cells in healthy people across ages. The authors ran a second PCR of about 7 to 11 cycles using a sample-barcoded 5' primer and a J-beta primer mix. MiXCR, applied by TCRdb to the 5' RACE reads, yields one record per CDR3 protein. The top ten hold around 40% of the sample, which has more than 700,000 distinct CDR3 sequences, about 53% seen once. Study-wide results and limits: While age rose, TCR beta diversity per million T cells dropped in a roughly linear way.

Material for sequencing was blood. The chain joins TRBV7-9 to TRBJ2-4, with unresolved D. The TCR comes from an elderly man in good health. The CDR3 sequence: CASSSSLGEAKNIQYF. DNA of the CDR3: TGTGCCAGCAGCTCCAGCCTCGGTGAAGCCAAAAACATTCAGTACTTC.